The sequence of this TCR beta chain was determined in a study of T cell changes during pregnancy in multiple sclerosis. Generated by immunoSEQ multiplex PCR, the TCRdb table keeps only in-frame clones and is missing some. The sample has 15,000 or so clones; around 82% are singletons. CDR3 length: 13 residues. V gave up 5 bases and J gave up 6 bases, with 11 bases separating them. Germline lookup yields CDR1 MNHEY and CDR2 SMNVEV (reference sequence). The receptor's source is a female donor in good health, enrolled as a control in a pregnancy study. The sequencing here drew on CD8+ T cells from peripheral blood mononuclear cells, taken in the third trimester of pregnancy. The chain combines TRBV27 with TRBJ1-5; the D is unclear. CDR3 region: CASSPQTGQPQHF. CDR3 coding DNA: TGTGCCAGCAGTCCTCAAACCGGTCAGCCCCAGCATTTT.